There are a few counts of the clone carrying this TCR beta chain. Its antigen remains unidentified. This entry is derived from a study of T-cell memory formation after mild COVID-19. The wider study: TCR clusters were largely donor specific. General study points: Mainly in CM and EM were contracting CD4+ clones; CD8+ were in EMRA. Later expanders leaned toward CD4+, whereas clones contracting from day 15 to 85 were balanced CD4/CD8.

Germline V gene lookup returns CDR1 DFQATT and CDR2 SNEGSKA (reference sequence). Unmatched junction bases numbered 9, after V lost 4 bases and J lost 4 bases. The CDR3 loop spans 14 amino acids. 5'RACE with constant-segment primers built TCRalpha and TCRbeta cDNA libraries with UMIs. TCRdb itself ran the 5' RACE reads through MiXCR, one entry per CDR3 protein. This sample has about 560,000 distinct CDR3 sequences, with roughly 18% found just once. The chain carries TRBV20-1 and TRBJ1-1; 7 bases are a match to TRBD1. This receptor was obtained from an adult woman who had mild COVID-19 (a few samples of this study predate the infection). Cell type and time point are not known. The sample taken for sequencing was PBMCs or a T cell subset sorted from them (not recorded which). CDR3 residues: CSATQQGISTEAFF. CDR3 in DNA: TGCAGTGCTACCCAACAGGGGATTAGCACTGAAGCTTTCTTT.